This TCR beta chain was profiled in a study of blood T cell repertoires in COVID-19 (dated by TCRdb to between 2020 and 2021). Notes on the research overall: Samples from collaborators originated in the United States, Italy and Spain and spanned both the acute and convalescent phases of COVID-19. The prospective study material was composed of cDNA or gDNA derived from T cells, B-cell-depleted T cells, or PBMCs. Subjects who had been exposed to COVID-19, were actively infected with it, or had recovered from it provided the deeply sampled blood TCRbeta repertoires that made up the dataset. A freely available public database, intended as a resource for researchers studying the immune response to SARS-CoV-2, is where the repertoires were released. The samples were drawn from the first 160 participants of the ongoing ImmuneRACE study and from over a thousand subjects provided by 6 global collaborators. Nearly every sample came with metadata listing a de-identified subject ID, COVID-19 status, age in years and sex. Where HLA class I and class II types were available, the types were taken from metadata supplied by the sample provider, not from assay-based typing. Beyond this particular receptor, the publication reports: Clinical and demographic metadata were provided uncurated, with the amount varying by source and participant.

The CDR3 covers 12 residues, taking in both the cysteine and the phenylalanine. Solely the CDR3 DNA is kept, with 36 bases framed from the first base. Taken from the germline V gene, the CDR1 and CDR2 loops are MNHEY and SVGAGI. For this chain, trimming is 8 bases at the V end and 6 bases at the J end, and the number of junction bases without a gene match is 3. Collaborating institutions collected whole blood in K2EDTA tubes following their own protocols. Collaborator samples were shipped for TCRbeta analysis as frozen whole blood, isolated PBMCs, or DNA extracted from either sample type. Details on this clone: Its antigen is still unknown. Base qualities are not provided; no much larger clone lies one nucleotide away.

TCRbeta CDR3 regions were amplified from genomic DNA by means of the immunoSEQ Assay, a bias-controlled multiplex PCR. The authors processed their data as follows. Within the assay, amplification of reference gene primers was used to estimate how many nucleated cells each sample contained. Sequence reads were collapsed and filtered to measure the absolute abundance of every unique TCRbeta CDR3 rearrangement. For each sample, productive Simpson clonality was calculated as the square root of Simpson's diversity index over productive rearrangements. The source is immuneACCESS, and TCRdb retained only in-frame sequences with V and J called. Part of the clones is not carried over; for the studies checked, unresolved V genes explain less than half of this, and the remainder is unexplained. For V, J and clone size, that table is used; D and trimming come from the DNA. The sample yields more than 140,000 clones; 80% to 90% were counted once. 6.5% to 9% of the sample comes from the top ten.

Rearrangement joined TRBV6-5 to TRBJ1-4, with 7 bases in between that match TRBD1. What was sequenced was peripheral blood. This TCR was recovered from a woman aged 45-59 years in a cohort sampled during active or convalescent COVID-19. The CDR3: CASGQEYEKLFF. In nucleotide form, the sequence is TGTGCCAGCGGACAGGAATATGAAAAACTGTTTTTT.